Following are 5 T cell receptor beta chains from one sample sequenced in a study of OX40 agonist ivuxolimab in advanced cancers. Some clones are missing from TCRdb's copy, which holds only in-frame ones; the method was immunoSEQ multiplex PCR. The sample lists more than 100,000 clones, 93% occurring once. The source material was CD4+ or CD8+ T cells sorted from blood, sampled in a trial of the OX40 agonist ivuxolimab. These receptors originate from an adult with an advanced solid tumor such as melanoma, head and neck, liver or kidney cancer.

The CDR3 DNA reads TGTGCCAGCAGTCTTGACTCCGACAGGACCACAGATACGCAGTATTTT. Translation gives CASSLDSDRTTDTQYF. The chain couples TRBV2 to TRBJ2-3, with a tentative D call TRBD1 (6 bases). Germline loops: CDR1 SNHLY, CDR2 FYNNEI. The CDR3 is 16 residues long. The germline V and J ends were trimmed by 5 bases and 2 bases, with 17 bases remaining between them.

The J gene is TRBJ1-1, the V gene TRBV19; D remains ambiguous. Germline assignment: CDR1 LNHDA and CDR2 SQIVND (reference sequence). There are 16 residues in the CDR3. With 5 bases removed from V and 6 bases from J, the gap between germline ends came to 22 bases. CDR3 residues: CASSYRVLKEVPEAFF. The CDR3 nucleotides read TGTGCCAGTAGTTACCGGGTCCTCAAGGAAGTCCCTGAAGCTTTCTTT.

The chain employs TRBV12-5 and TRBJ2-1, with 8 bases identical to TRBD1. V lost 0 bases to trimming and J lost 0 bases; unmatched junction nucleotides: 7. CDR3 size: 18 residues. Per the germline V gene, CDR1 is LGHNT and CDR2 is FRNRAP. DNA for the CDR3: TGTGCTAGTGGTTTGGTCCACGGACAGGGAAGCTCCTACAATGAGCAGTTCTTC. Its translation is CASGLVHGQGSSYNEQFF.

The chain couples TRBV5-8 to TRBJ2-4; 7 bases map to TRBD1. The CDR3 contains 15 residues. V lost 4 bases, J lost 6 bases, and 10 bases stayed unmatched. Germline loops: CDR1 SGHTS, CDR2 YDEGEE. The CDR3 reads CASSPLWTGGNIQYF. CDR3 bases: TGTGCCAGCAGCCCCTTGTGGACAGGAGGAAACATTCAGTACTTC.

V and J are TRBV25-1 and TRBJ2-1; 11 bases agree with TRBD2. The CDR3 loop spans 15 amino acids. From germline, CDR1 is MGHDK and CDR2 SYGVNS. V was pared by 3 bases and J by 4 bases, with 2 bases of the junction left unmatched. CDR3 coding DNA: TGTGCCAGCAGTGAGGGGACTAGCGGATACAATGAGCAGTTCTTC. Its protein product is CASSEGTSGYNEQFF.